This TCR beta chain stems from a study of blood T cells in healthy people across ages. The CDR3 extends over 15 amino acids. The V gene end was trimmed by 6 bases and the J gene end by 9 bases; junction bases not matched to a gene: 17. Germline V CDR1 and CDR2: MNHEY, SMNVEV (reference sequence). Through a sample-barcoded 5' primer and a J-beta primer mix, a second PCR was run for about 6 to 12 cycles. TCRdb re-called the 5' RACE reads with MiXCR, one entry per CDR3 protein. Of roughly 1,000,000 distinct CDR3 sequences in the sample, 25% were seen once. This clonotype appeared once. The sample was also linked to a second study, of T cells of mothers and their children. From that study: The effect of thymic selection on TCR recombination output is similar between related and unrelated pairs.

The receptor was derived from a girl aged 2 to 10 in good health. The chain is built from TRBV27 and TRBJ2-7; 7 bases fit TRBD1. Sequencing was carried out using blood. The DNA for the CDR3 is TGTGCCAGCAGCCCCCCAGGGACAGCGGCCCCCGGGCAGTACTTC. Translation gives CASSPPGTAAPGQYF.